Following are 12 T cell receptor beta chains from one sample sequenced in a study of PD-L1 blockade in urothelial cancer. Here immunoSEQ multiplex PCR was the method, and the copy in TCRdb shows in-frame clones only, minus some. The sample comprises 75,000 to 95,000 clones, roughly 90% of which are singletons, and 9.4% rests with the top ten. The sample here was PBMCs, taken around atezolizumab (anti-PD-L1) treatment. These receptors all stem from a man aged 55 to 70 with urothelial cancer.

CDR3 region: CASSHDGNYGYTF. The CDR3 coding sequence is TGTGCCAGCTCGCATGACGGGAACTATGGCTACACCTTC. The chain carries TRBV18 and TRBJ1-2; unclear D gene. CDR1 KGHSH and CDR2 LQKENI come from the germline V gene. Trimming pared 6 bases from V and 2 bases from J, leaving 10 bases between. The CDR3 extends over 13 amino acids.

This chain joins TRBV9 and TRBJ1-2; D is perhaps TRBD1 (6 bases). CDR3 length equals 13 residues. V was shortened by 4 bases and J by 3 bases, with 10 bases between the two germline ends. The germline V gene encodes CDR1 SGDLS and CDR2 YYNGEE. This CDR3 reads CASSPEGDYGYTF. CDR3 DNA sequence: TGTGCCAGCAGCCCCGAGGGGGACTATGGCTACACCTTC.

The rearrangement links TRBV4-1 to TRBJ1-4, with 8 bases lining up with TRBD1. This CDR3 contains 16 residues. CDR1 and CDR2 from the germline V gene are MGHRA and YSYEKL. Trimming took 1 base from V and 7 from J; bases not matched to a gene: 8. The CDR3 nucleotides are TGCGCCAGCAGCCAAGGGGGACAGGCCCATTTTGAAAAACTGTTTTTT. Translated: CASSQGGQAHFEKLFF.

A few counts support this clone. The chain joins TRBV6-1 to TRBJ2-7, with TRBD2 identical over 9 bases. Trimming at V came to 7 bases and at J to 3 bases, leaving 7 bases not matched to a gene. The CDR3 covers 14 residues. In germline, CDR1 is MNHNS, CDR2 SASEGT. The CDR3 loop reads CASIPGTSNYEQYF. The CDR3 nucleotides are TGTGCCAGCATCCCCGGGACTAGCAACTACGAGCAGTACTTC.

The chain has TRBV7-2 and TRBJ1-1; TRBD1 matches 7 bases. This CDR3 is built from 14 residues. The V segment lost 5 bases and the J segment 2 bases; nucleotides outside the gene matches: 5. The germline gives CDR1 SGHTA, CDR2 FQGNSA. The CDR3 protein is CASSPRQGNTEAFF. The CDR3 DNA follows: TGTGCCAGCAGCCCCCGACAGGGTAACACTGAAGCTTTCTTT.

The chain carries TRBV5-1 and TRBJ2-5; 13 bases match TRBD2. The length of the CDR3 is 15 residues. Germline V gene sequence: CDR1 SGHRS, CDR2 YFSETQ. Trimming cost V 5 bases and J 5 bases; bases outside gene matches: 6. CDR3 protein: CASSGLAGAGETQYF. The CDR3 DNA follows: TGCGCCAGCAGTGGACTAGCGGGAGCTGGTGAGACCCAGTACTTC.

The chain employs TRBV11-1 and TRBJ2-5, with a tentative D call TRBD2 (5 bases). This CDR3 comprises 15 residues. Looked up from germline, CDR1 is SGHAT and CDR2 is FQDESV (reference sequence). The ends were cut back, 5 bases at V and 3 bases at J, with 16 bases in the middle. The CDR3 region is CASSPSHAGEETQYF. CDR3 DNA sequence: TGTGCCAGCAGCCCGTCCCATGCGGGCGAAGAGACCCAGTACTTC.

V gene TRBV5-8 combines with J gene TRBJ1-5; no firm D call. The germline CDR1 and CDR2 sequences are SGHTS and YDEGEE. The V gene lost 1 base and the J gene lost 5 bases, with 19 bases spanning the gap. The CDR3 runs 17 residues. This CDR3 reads CASSLIITAKDHQPQHF. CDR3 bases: TGTGCCAGCAGCTTGATAATCACAGCAAAAGACCATCAGCCCCAGCATTTT. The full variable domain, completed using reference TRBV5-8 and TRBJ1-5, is EAGVTQSPTHLIKTRGQQATLRCSPISGHTSVYWYQQALGLGLQFLLWYDEGEERNRGNFPPRFSGRQFPNYSSELNVNALELEDSALYLCASSLIITAKDHQPQHFGDGTRLSIL.

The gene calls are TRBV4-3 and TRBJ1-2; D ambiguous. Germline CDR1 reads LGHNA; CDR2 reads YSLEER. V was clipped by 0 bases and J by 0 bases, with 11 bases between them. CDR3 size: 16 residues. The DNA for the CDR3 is TGCGCCAGCAGCCAAGATTACCGGGTACCTAACTATGGCTACACCTTC. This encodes CASSQDYRVPNYGYTF.

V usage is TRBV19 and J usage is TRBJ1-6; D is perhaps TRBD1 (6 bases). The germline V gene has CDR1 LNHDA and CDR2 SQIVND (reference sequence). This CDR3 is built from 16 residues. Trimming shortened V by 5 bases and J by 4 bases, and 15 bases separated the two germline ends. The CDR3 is CASSGDRKVYNSPLHF. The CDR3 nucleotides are TGTGCCAGTAGTGGCGACAGGAAGGTTTATAATTCACCCCTCCACTTT.

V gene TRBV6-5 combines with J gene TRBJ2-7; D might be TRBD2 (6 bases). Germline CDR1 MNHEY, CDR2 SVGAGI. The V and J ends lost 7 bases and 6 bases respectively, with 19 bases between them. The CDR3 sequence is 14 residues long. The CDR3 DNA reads TGTGCCAGCACCTCGTGGAGGGAGAACCTCGAGCAGTACTTC. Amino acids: CASTSWRENLEQYF.

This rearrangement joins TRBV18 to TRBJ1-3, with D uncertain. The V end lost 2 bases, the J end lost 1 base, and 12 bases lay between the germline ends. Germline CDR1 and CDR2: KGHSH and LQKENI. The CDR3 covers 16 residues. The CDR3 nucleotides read TGTGCCAGCTCACCATCCGAGGGAGGATCTGGAAACACCATATATTTT. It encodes CASSPSEGGSGNTIYF.